This T cell receptor (beta chain) emerged from a study of identical twins. The CDR3 extends over 14 amino acids. The germline V and J ends were trimmed by 1 base and 8 bases, with 14 bases remaining between them. Germline V gene data show CDR1 as SNHLY and CDR2 as FYNNEI. Study conclusions and caveats: Interpretation of the results relied on cross-sectional statistical analysis and not on following the same donors.

TCRdb used MiXCR to reprocess the 5' RACE reads, holding one entry per CDR3 protein. The sample has hundreds of thousands of distinct CDR3 sequences; 6% to 6.5% are singletons. A remark on this clonotype: Its target is not known.

The chain recombines TRBV2 with TRBJ1-2; D gene ambiguous. Sequencing was done on a sample of naive T cells sorted from blood. This TCR was recovered from a man in his late teens or twenties in good health. DNA of the CDR3: TGTGCCAGCAGTGAAGAATCCCCGGCGGGGGGCTACACCTTC. Translated: CASSEESPAGGYTF. Drawing the rest from reference TRBV2 and TRBJ1-2, the complete variable domain is EPEVTQTPSHQVTQMGQEVILRCVPISNHLYFYWYRQILGQKVEFLVSFYNNEISEKSEIFDDQFSVERPDGSNFTLKIRSTKLEDSAMYFCASSEESPAGGYTFGSGTRLTVV.